This T cell receptor (beta chain) was recovered during a study of T cells in tuberculosis. Across the whole study: Sequenced TCRs come from CD1B-GMM tetramer-binding T cells. A South African cohort included IGRA-negative adolescents, latently infected IGRA-positive adolescents and adults with active tuberculosis. Findings and limits, study-wide: Samples were chosen by availability of cryopreserved specimens.

V gave up 5 bases and J gave up 1 base, with 9 bases separating them. CDR1 MNHNY and CDR2 SVGAGI come from the germline V gene (reference sequence). CDR3 length: 13 residues. TCRdb's copy holds only in-frame clones and misses some; the assay was immunoSEQ multiplex PCR. The profile shows fewer than 55,000 clones, nearly 95% of them singletons. Turning to this clone: Its antigen is not identified.

Sequencing was performed on PBMCs. The receptor was derived from a donor aged 10-29 years with latent tuberculosis or without tuberculosis infection. The chain has TRBV6-6 and TRBJ2-7; no definite D call. CDR3 DNA sequence: TGTGCCAGCAGTCGCCCGGAGTCCTACGAGCAGTACTTC. This gives the protein CASSRPESYEQYF.